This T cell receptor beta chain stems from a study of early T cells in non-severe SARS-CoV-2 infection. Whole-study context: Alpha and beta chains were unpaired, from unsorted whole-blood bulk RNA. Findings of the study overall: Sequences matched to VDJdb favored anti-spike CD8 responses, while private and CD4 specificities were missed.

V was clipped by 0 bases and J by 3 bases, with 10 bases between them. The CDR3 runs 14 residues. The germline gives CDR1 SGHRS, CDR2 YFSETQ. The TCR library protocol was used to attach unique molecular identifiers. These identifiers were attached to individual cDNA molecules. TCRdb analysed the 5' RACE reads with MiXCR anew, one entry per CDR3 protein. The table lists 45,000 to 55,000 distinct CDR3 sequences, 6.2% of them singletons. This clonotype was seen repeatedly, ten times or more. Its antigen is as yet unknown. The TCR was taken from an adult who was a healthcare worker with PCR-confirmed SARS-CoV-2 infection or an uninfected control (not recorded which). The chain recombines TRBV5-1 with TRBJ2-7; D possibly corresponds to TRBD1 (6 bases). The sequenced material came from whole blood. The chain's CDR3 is CASSLEQGFYEQYF. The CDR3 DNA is TGCGCCAGCAGCTTGGAACAGGGATTCTACGAGCAGTACTTC.